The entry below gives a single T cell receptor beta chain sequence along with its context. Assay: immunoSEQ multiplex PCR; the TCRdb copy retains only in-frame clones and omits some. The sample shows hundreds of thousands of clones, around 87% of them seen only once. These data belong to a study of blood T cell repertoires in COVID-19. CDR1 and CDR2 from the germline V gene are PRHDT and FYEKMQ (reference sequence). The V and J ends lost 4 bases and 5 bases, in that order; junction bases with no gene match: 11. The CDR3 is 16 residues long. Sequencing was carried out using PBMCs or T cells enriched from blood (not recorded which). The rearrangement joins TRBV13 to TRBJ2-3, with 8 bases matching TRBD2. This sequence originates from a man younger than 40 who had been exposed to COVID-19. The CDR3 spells CASSYRTGGPKDTQYF. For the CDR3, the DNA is TGTGCCAGCAGCTACCGTACGGGGGGGCCAAAAGATACGCAGTATTTT. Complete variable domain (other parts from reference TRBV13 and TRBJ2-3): AAGVIQSPRHLIKEKRETATLKCYPIPRHDTVYWYQQGPGQDPQFLISFYEKMQSDKGSIPDRFSAQQFSDYHSELNMSSLELGDSALYFCASSYRTGGPKDTQYFGPGTRLTVL.